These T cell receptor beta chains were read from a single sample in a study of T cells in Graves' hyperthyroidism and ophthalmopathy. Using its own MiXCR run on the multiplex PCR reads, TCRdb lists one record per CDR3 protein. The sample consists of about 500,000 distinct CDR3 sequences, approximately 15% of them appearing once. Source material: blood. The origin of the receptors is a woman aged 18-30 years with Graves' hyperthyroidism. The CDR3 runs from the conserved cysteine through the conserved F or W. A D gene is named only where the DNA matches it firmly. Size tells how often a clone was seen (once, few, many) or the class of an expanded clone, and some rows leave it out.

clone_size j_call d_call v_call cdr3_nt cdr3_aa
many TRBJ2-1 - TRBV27 TGTGCCAGCAGTTTATCGCTAGGGGGGAGAGGTCTCTACAATGAGCAGTTCTTC CASSLSLGGRGLYNEQFF
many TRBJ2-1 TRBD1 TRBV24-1 TGTGCCACCGGGGCAGGGGGCAATGAGCAGTTCTTC CATGAGGNEQFF
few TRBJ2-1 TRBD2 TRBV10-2 TGCGCCAGCAGTGAGTCGATGGGGCCAGCGGGAGGACGAAACAATGAGCAGTTCTTC CASSESMGPAGGRNNEQFF
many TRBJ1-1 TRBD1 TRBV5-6 TGTGCCAGCAGCCGGCCGGGACAGCTGAACACTGAAGCTTTCTTT CASSRPGQLNTEAFF
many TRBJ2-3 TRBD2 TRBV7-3 TGTGCCAGCAGCGCGACTAGCGTCCGGGCAGATACGCAGTATTTT CASSATSVRADTQYF
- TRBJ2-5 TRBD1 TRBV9 TGTGCCAGCAGCTTAAGTTTCAGGGGGCCAGAGACCCAGTACTTC CASSLSFRGPETQYF
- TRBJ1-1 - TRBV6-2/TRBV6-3 TGTGCCAGCATCCCTCGGGGGAACACTGAAGCTTTCTTT CASIPRGNTEAFF
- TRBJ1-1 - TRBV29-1 TGCAGCGCCTCGGGCACTGAAGCTTTCTTT CSASGTEAFF
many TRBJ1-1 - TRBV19 TGTGCCAGTAGTATCGCCACAGGGTCTGAAGCTTTCTTT CASSIATGSEAFF
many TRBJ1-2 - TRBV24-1 TGTGCCACCAGTGATTTCGACAGGTTTGGTGGCTACACCTTC CATSDFDRFGGYTF
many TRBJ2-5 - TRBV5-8 TGTGCCAGCAGCTTTGGCAACCCTGGGGAGACCCAGTACTTC CASSFGNPGETQYF